The clone carrying this T cell receptor beta chain has just one count. Antigen specificity is unknown. The data were obtained in a study of cytomegalovirus exposure and HLA in healthy donors. Study information: Findings of an earlier analysis included some 120 million unique TCR beta sequences from roughly 200 million T cells. Membership in the Caucasian-associated ancestry cluster was found for around 81% of around 380 genotyped donors. Findings and caveats of the study: DRB1 showed the most TCR associations and HLA-C the fewest in a later analysis, as rates varied by HLA locus. CMV serostatus was the only recorded immune exposure for donors.

PCR amplification relied on 60 Vbeta primers (plus 13 Jbeta primers). The protocol was immunoSEQ multiplex PCR, while the TCRdb copy is restricted to in-frame clones and leaves out a portion. This table has 250,000 to 300,000 clones, about nine tenths appearing once. Input material: PBMCs. The source of this sequence is a girl aged 2-10 years in good health and CMV-seronegative.

The CDR3 DNA reads TGTGCCAGCAGTTACCCTTCAGGGGGAGAGCAGTACTTC. Its protein is CASSYPSGGEQYF. This chain links TRBV6-5 with TRBJ2-7; 7 nucleotides align to TRBD1. Germline lookup yields CDR1 MNHEY and CDR2 SVGAGI. The CDR3 has 13 amino acids. J was trimmed by 7 bases and V by 2 bases; bases with no gene match: 5.